This TCR beta chain was identified during a study of blood T cell repertoires in COVID-19. Produced via immunoSEQ multiplex PCR; TCRdb's table is partial and in-frame only. Of over 200,000 clones listed, nearly 90% were seen once; the top ten hold less than 15%. This CDR3 spans 15 amino acids. After removal of 7 bases from V and 10 bases from J, the junction contained 16 bases not matched to a gene. The germline CDR1 and CDR2 sequences are LNHDA and SQIVND (reference sequence). Everyone who took part was roughly 18 to 100 years old, and they came from about 23 US areas. Sequenced: PBMCs or T cells enriched from blood (not recorded which). The receptor comes from a man aged 25-45 years who had been exposed to COVID-19. The chain links TRBV19 to TRBJ2-1; 7 positions agree with TRBD2. CDR3 in amino acids: CASTPNARLTSEQFF. CDR3 bases: TGTGCCAGTACTCCGAACGCCCGACTGACTAGCGAGCAGTTCTTC.